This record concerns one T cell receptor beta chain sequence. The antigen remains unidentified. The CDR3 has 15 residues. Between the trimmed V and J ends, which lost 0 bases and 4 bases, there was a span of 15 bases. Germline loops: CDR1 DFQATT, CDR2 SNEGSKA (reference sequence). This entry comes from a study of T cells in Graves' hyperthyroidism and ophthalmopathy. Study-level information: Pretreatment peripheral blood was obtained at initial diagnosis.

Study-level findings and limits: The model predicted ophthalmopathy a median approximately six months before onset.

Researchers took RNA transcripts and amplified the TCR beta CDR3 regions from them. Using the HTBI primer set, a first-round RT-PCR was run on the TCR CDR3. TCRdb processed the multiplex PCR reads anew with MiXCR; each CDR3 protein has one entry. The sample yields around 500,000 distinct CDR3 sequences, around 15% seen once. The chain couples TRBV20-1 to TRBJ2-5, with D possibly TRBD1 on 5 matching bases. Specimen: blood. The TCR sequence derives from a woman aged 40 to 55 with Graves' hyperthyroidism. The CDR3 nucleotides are TGCAGTGCTAGAGATCTACATCAGGGTCTAGAGACCCAGTACTTC. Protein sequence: CSARDLHQGLETQYF.